These 15 T cell receptor beta chains were sequenced from one sample in a study of human T cells and chemical hapten exposure. The time point was: patch test 1, 2 weeks after DPC sensitization. Treatment denoted: therapeutic diphenylcyclopropenone sensitization with weekly scalp DPC. MiXCR, applied by TCRdb to the RACE reads, yields one record per CDR3 protein. The sample has roughly 86,000 distinct CDR3 sequences, roughly a tenth seen once. The source material was whole blood, sampled in connection with sensitization to the hapten diphenylcyclopropenone (DPC). Receptors originate from a man between 40 and 49 years old with alopecia areata. Some clones in this sample may be carry-over from other donors' samples.

Only a few counts were recorded for this clonotype. This rearrangement joins TRBV13 to TRBJ1-6; 7 bases align to TRBD1. CDR3 length: 12 residues. J gave up 10 bases and V 8 bases, and 5 bases lay outside the gene matches. Germline V CDR1 and CDR2: PRHDT, FYEKMQ (reference sequence). The CDR3 spells CASHRGSSPLHF. The CDR3 nucleotides read TGTGCCAGCCACAGGGGAAGCTCACCCCTCCACTTT.

V and J are TRBV7-3 and TRBJ2-3; weak D call: TRBD1 (5 bases). The CDR3 runs to 13 residues. CDR1 and CDR2 from the germline V gene are SGHTA and FQGTGA. V lost 4 bases and J 4 bases, leaving 9 bases between the germline ends. CDR3 sequence (DNA): TGTGCCAGCAGCTCCCAGGGCGCAGATACGCAGTATTTT. It codes for CASSSQGADTQYF.

This clonotype was observed a handful of times. The chain recombines TRBV9 with TRBJ1-2; 9 bases agree with TRBD1. Germline V gene data show CDR1 as SGDLS and CDR2 as YYNGEE. Trimming at V came to 1 base and at J to 2 bases, leaving 9 bases not matched to a gene. CDR3 length equals 17 residues. The CDR3 nucleotides read TGTGCCAGCAGCGTACAAACAGGGGGCCCCTTGAACTATGGCTACACCTTC. Translated, it gives CASSVQTGGPLNYGYTF.

This clonotype turned up a few times. The chain recombines TRBV7-2 with TRBJ2-3; unclear D gene. This CDR3 has 15 amino acids. Germline assignment: CDR1 SGHTA and CDR2 FQGNSA. The ends were cut back, 3 bases at V and 0 bases at J, with 10 bases in the middle. This CDR3 reads CASSFDGPSTDTQYF. The CDR3 DNA is TGTGCCAGCAGCTTCGATGGGCCTAGCACAGATACGCAGTATTTT.

This clonotype occurred a few times. J is TRBJ2-1 and V is TRBV20-1; the D gene is possibly TRBD2 (6 bases). Deletions cut 7 bases from V and 9 bases from J, with 10 bases between. There are 10 residues in the CDR3. Looked up from germline, CDR1 is DFQATT and CDR2 is SNEGSKA (reference sequence). The CDR3 coding sequence is TGCAGTGTCACGGGGGTTGAGCAGTTCTTC. Residues: CSVTGVEQFF.

This clonotype was recorded a few times. The chain carries TRBV21-1 and TRBJ2-7; TRBD2, the table's D call, was not compared with the DNA. TRBV21-1 is listed as a pseudogene. The CDR3 has 17 residues. The CDR3 DNA reads as TGTGCCAGCAGCAAACCGGCTAGCGGGATGTTCTCCTACGAGCAGTACGTC. It codes for CASSKPASGMFSYEQYV.

The V call is TRBV28, the J call TRBJ1-2; D may be TRBD1 (6 bases). Trimming shortened V by 4 bases and J by 8 bases, and 20 bases separated the two germline ends. The CDR3 loop spans 15 amino acids. From germline, CDR1 is MDHEN and CDR2 SYDVKM. The CDR3 coding sequence is TGTGCCAGCAGTTCGACAGGTTTCGAGATCGGCGGCTACACCTTC. As protein: CASSSTGFEIGGYTF.

In regard to this clonotype: A read error may explain this, as a much larger clone is one base away. The gene calls are TRBV7-8 and TRBJ2-1; 9 bases line up with TRBD2. Germline assignment: CDR1 SGHVS and CDR2 FQNEAQ. This CDR3 region has 16 residues. The J segment lost 4 bases and the V segment lost 1 base, leaving 5 bases of the junction unmatched. The CDR3 DNA sequence: TGTGCCAGCAGCTTAGTTTCTAGCGGGAAGTACAATGAGCAGTTCTTC. It specifies CASSLVSSGKYNEQFF.

Ten or more counts support this clonotype. The chain joins TRBV3-1 to TRBJ1-5; D is undetermined. This CDR3 is 13 amino acids long. Germline V CDR1 and CDR2: LGHDT, YNNKEL (reference sequence). The ends were cut back, 5 bases at V and 6 bases at J, with 11 bases in the middle. The CDR3 DNA reads as TGTGCCAGCAGCTGGTCGGGCGGTCAGCCCCAGCATTTT. Translated: CASSWSGGQPQHF.

This clonotype has a single count. The rearrangement uses TRBV4-3 and TRBJ2-1; D gene ambiguous. CDR1 LGHNA and CDR2 YSLEER come from the germline V gene. V dropped 0 bases and J dropped 1 base, with 10 bases sitting between them. CDR3 length: 16 amino acids. CDR3 DNA: TGCGCCAGCAGCCAAGATCCGGACCCGTCCTACAATGAGCAGTTCTTC. Its translation: CASSQDPDPSYNEQFF.

This clonotype was found a few times. The CDR3 is CSAAVHGEGELFF. For the CDR3, the DNA is TGCAGTGCCGCCGTTCATGGGGAGGGGGAGCTGTTTTTT. This rearrangement joins TRBV20-1 to TRBJ2-2; perhaps TRBD2 as D (5 bases). The germline V gene encodes CDR1 DFQATT and CDR2 SNEGSKA (reference sequence). Deletions cut 6 bases from V and 8 bases from J, with 16 bases between. The length of the CDR3 is 13 residues.

This clonotype was recorded many times. This rearrangement joins TRBV5-1 to TRBJ2-1; D is unclear. Germline CDR1 reads SGHRS; CDR2 reads YFSETQ. This CDR3 is built from 13 residues. V lost 4 bases to trimming and J lost 5 bases, with 10 bases between them. DNA for the CDR3: TGCGCCAGCAGCACCGACCGACACAATGAGCAGTTCTTC. It yields the protein CASSTDRHNEQFF.

This clonotype was detected many times. This chain joins TRBV28 and TRBJ2-7, with D possibly matching TRBD2 (5 bases). Germline V gives CDR1 MDHEN, CDR2 SYDVKM. The CDR3 is made up of 14 amino acids. Trimming pared 6 bases from V and 9 bases from J, leaving 21 bases between. The CDR3 region is CASSPLGEPLGQYF. The CDR3 DNA reads TGTGCCAGCAGCCCGCTTGGGGAGCCTCTAGGGCAGTACTTC.

The genes are TRBV3-1 and TRBJ1-1; no definite D call. Deletions cut 0 bases from V and 7 bases from J, with 9 bases between. Germline V gene data show CDR1 as LGHDT and CDR2 as YNNKEL (reference sequence). CDR3 length equals 13 residues. The CDR3 DNA reads as TGTGCCAGCAGCCAAGATGGGCGGGGTGAAGCTTTCTTT. Its protein is CASSQDGRGEAFF.

This clonotype was seen repeatedly, ten times or more. This chain connects TRBV15 to TRBJ1-2; tentatively, D is TRBD1 (6 bases). The V gene lost 5 bases and the J gene lost 6 bases, with 10 bases spanning the gap. This CDR3 spans 12 amino acids. Per the germline V gene, CDR1 is LNHNV and CDR2 is YYDKDF (reference sequence). The CDR3 DNA reads as TGTGCCACCAGCTTCCGGACAGATGGCTACACCTTC. Translated, it gives CATSFRTDGYTF.